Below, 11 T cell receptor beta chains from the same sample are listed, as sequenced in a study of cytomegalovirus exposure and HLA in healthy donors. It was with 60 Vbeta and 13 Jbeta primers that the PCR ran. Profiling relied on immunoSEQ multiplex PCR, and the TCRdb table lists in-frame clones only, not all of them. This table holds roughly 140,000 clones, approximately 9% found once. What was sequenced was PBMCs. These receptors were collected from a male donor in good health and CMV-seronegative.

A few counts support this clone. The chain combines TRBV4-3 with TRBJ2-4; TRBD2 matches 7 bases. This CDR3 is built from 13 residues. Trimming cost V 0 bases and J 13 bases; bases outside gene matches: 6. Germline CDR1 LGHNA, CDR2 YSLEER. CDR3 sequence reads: CASSQDRASGQYF. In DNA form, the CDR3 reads TGCGCCAGCAGCCAAGATCGGGCTAGCGGACAGTACTTC.

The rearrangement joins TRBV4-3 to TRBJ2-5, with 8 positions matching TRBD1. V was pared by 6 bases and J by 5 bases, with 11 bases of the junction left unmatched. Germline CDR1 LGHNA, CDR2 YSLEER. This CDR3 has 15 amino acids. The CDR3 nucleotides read TGCGCCAGCAGTCTTTCTGGGACAGGAGGGGAGACCCAGTACTTC. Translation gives CASSLSGTGGETQYF.

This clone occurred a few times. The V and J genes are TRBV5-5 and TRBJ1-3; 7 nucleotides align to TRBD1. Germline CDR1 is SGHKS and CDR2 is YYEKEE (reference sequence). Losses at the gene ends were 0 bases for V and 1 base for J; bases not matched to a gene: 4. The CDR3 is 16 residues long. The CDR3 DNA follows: TGTGCCAGCAGCTTGGGGGCAGGGGGATCTGGAAACACCATATATTTT. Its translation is CASSLGAGGSGNTIYF.

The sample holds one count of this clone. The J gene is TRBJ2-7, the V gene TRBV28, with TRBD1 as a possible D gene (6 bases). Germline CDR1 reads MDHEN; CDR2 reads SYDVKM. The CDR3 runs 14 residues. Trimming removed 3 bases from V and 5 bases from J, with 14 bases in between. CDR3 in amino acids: CASSLGTPLDEQYF. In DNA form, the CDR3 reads TGTGCCAGCAGTTTGGGGACACCTTTAGACGAGCAGTACTTC.

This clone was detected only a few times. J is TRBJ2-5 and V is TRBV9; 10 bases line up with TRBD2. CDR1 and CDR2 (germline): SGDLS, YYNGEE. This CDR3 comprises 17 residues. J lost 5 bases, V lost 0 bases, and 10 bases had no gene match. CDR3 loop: CASSVGSLLAGRETQYF. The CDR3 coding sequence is TGTGCCAGCAGCGTAGGGTCCCTACTAGCGGGACGGGAGACCCAGTACTTC.

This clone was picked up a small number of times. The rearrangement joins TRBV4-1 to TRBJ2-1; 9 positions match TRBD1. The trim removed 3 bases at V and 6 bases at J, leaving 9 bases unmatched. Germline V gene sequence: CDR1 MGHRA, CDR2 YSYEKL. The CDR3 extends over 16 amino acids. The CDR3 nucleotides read TGCGCCAGCAGCCACCTCCCGGGACAGGGCCTCAATGAGCAGTTCTTC. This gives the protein CASSHLPGQGLNEQFF.

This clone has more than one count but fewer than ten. The CDR3 spells CASSPAGHSNTEAFF. CDR3 nucleotides: TGTGCCAGCTCGCCAGCTGGACACTCGAACACTGAAGCTTTCTTT. The chain is built from TRBV18 and TRBJ1-1; D possibly corresponds to TRBD1 (5 bases). There are 15 residues in the CDR3. CDR1 is KGHSH and CDR2 is LQKENI in the germline V gene. Trimming cost V 6 bases and J 1 base, with 15 bases left between them. Full variable domain (rest looked up from reference TRBV18 and TRBJ1-1): NAGVMQNPRHLVRRRGQEARLRCSPMKGHSHVYWYRQLPEEGLKFMVYLQKENIIDESGMPKERFSAEFPKEGPSILRIQQVVRGDSAAYFCASSPAGHSNTEAFFGQGTRLTVV.

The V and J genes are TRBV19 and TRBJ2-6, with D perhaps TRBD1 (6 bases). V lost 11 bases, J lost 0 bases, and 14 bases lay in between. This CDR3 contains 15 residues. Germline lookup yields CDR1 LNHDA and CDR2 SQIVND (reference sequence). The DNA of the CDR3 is TGTGCCGGTGGCGACAGGCGCTCTGGGGCCAACGTCCTGACTTTC. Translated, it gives CAGGDRRSGANVLTF. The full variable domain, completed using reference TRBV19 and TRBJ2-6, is DGGITQSPKYLFRKEGQNVTLSCEQNLNHDAMYWYRQDPGQGLRLIYYSQIVNDFQKGDIAEGYSVSREKKESFPLTVTSAQKNPTAFYLCAGGDRRSGANVLTFGAGSRLTVL.

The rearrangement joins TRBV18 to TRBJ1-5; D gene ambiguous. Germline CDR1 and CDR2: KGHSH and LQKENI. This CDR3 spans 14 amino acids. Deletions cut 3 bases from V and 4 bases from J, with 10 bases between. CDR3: CASSPAQTNQPQHF. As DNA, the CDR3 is TGTGCCAGCTCACCTGCGCAGACTAATCAGCCCCAGCATTTT.

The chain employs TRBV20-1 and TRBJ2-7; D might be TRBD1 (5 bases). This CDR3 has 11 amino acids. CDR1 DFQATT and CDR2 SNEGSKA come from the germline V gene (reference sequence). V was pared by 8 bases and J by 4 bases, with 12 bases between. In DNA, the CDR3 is TGCAGTTTCCTCAGGGCTTACGAGCAGTACTTC. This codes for CSFLRAYEQYF.

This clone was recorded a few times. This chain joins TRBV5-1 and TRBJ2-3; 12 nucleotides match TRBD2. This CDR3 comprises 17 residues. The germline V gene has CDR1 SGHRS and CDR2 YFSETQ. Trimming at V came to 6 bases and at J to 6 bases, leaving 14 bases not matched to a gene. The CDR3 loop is CASNRLAGGPVRDTQYF. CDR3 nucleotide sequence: TGCGCCAGCAACCGTCTAGCGGGAGGGCCTGTTAGGGATACGCAGTATTTT.